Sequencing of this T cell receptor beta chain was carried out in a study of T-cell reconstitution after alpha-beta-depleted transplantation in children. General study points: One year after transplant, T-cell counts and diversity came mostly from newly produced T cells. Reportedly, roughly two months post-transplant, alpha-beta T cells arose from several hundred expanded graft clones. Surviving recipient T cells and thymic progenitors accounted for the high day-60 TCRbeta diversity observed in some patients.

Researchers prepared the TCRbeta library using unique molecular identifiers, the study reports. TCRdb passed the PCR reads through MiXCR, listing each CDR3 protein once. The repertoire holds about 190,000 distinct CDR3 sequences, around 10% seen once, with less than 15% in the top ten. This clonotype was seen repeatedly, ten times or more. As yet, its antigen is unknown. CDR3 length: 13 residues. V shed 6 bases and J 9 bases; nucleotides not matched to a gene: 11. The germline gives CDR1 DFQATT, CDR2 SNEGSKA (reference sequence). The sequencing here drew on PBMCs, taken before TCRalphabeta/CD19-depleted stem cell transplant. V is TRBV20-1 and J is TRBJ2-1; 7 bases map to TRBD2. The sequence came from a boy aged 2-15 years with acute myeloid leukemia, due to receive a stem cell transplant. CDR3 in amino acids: CSAGWGGRSEQFF. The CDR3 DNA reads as TGCAGTGCCGGATGGGGGGGTCGAAGTGAGCAGTTCTTC.